The 8 T cell receptor beta chains in this list originate from one sample, sequenced in a study of T-cell reconstitution after alpha-beta-depleted transplantation in children. The library targeted TCRbeta and was prepared with unique molecular identifiers. MiXCR was run by TCRdb on the PCR reads, yielding one entry per CDR3 protein. The table includes around 600,000 distinct CDR3 sequences, roughly 23% detected once. The sample here was PBMCs, mostly from graft donor cells, taken 360 days after TCRalphabeta/CD19-depleted stem cell transplant. The receptors originated from a boy less than two years old who had a stem cell transplant for acute myeloid leukemia, so the T cells may come from the graft donor.

In regard to this clonotype: A much larger clone differs from this one at a single base, so this may be a read error. The J gene is TRBJ1-5, the V gene TRBV20-1; the D gene is possibly TRBD1 (6 bases). Germline CDR1 is DFQATT and CDR2 is SNEGSKA (reference sequence). The CDR3 is made up of 15 amino acids. The CDR3 DNA reads TGCTGTGCTGAGTGGGGGCTGGGGAGCAATCAGCCCCAGCATTTT. Residues: CCAEWGLGSNQPQHF.

The chain combines TRBV4-3 with TRBJ2-1; D is possibly TRBD1 (5 bases). This CDR3 comprises 15 residues. The germline V and J ends were trimmed by 3 bases and 0 bases, with 9 bases remaining between them. CDR1 LGHNA and CDR2 YSLEER come from the germline V gene. This CDR3 is CASSQGLSSYNEQFF. For the CDR3, the DNA is TGCGCCAGCAGCCAGGGGCTGAGCTCCTACAATGAGCAGTTCTTC.

The sample holds many counts of this clonotype. The chain employs TRBV5-5 and TRBJ1-6; D remains ambiguous. Per the germline V gene, CDR1 is SGHKS and CDR2 is YYEKEE (reference sequence). Trimming took 5 bases from V and 7 from J, leaving 16 bases between them. This CDR3 is 15 amino acids long. The CDR3 loop reads CASSPTSPLNSPLHF. The CDR3 DNA follows: TGTGCCAGCAGTCCGACGTCACCACTGAATTCACCCCTCCACTTT. Filled out from reference TRBV5-5 and TRBJ1-6, the complete variable domain reads DAGVTQSPTHLIKTRGQQVTLRCSPISGHKSVSWYQQVLGQGPQFIFQYYEKEERGRGNFPDRFSARQFPNYSSELNVNALLLGDSALYLCASSPTSPLNSPLHFGNGTRLTVT.

This clonotype has at least ten counts. The chain links TRBV4-1 to TRBJ2-1, with TRBD1 as a possible D gene (5 bases). CDR1 is MGHRA, CDR2 YSYEKL, per germline. The CDR3 extends over 18 amino acids. Between the trimmed V and J ends, which lost 1 base and 9 bases, there was a span of 25 bases. The CDR3 DNA follows: TGCGCCAGCAGCCAAGCCTGGACCTCTAGTAGGGGCCTTGGTGAGCAGTTCTTC. It yields the protein CASSQAWTSSRGLGEQFF.

Many counts were recorded for this clonotype. The chain combines TRBV28 with TRBJ2-2; D possibly corresponds to TRBD2 (7 bases). This CDR3 is built from 17 residues. CDR1 and CDR2 from the germline V gene are MDHEN and SYDVKM. Trimming removed 3 bases at V and 5 bases at J, with 19 bases between. In DNA, the CDR3 is TGTGCCAGCAGTTTCCGGAGAACAGGGAGGGGAACCGGGGAGCTGTTTTTT. It specifies CASSFRRTGRGTGELFF.

This clonotype has more than one count but fewer than ten. This sequence joins TRBV6-1 and TRBJ2-5; D not resolved. CDR3 length equals 14 residues. The germline V and J ends were trimmed by 8 bases and 1 base, with 14 bases remaining between them. CDR1 and CDR2 from the germline V gene are MNHNS and SASEGT. The CDR3 protein is CASRKSSVQETQYF. In nucleotides, the CDR3 is TGTGCCAGCCGCAAGTCCAGCGTCCAAGAGACCCAGTACTTC.

This clonotype has a handful of counts. Given a much more abundant clone one base away, this may be a read error. The gene calls are TRBV5-6 and TRBJ2-3; D unresolved. The CDR3 has 13 residues. V lost 4 bases, J lost 0 bases, and 6 bases lay in between. Looked up from germline, CDR1 is SGHDT and CDR2 is YYEEEE. The CDR3 is CASSQDSTDTQYF. For the CDR3, the DNA is TGTGCCAGCAGCCAGGACAGCACAGATACGCAGTATTTT. The whole variable domain, filled in from reference TRBV5-6 and TRBJ2-3, reads DAGVTQSPTHLIKTRGQQVTLRCSPKSGHDTVSWYQQALGQGPQFIFQYYEEEERQRGNFPDRFSGHQFPNYSSELNVNALLLGDSALYLCASSQDSTDTQYFGPGTRLTVL.

This sequence joins TRBV4-3 and TRBJ2-7; TRBD1 agrees at 8 bases. CDR1 is LGHNA, CDR2 YSLEER, per germline. Losses at the gene ends were 1 base for V and 6 bases for J; bases not matched to a gene: 14. The CDR3 is 17 amino acids. The CDR3 spells CASSQVPPGRGRGEQYF. The CDR3, as DNA: TGCGCCAGCAGCCAAGTACCCCCGGGCAGGGGGCGCGGCGAGCAGTACTTC.